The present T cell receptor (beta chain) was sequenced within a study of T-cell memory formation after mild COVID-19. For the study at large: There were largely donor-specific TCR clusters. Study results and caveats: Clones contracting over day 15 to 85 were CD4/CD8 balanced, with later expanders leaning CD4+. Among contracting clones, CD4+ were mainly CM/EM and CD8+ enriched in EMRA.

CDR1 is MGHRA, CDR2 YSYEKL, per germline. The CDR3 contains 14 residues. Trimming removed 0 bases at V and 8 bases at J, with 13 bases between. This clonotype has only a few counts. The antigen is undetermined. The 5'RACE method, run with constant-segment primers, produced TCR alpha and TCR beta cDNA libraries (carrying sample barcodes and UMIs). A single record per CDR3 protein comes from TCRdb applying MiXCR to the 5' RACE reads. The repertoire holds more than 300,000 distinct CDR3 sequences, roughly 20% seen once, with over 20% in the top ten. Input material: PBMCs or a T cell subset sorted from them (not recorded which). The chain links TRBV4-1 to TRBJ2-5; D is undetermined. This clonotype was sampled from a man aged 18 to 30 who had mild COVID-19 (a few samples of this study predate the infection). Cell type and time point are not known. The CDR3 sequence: CASSQEIPAATQYF. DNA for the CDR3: TGCGCCAGCAGCCAAGAAATACCCGCGGCCACCCAGTACTTC.